This T cell receptor beta chain was found in a study of cytomegalovirus exposure and HLA in healthy donors. Whole-study findings and limits: In a later analysis, productive TCRs from donors in an Asian-associated ancestry cluster reportedly carried fewer N-insertions than the cohort mean.

PCR was performed using 60 Vbeta and 13 Jbeta primers. Measured with immunoSEQ multiplex PCR; TCRdb has only the in-frame clones, and not every one. This table holds under 200,000 clones, roughly 85% found once. From germline, CDR1 is SGHRS and CDR2 YFSETQ. V lost 0 bases and J lost 2, with 14 bases in between. CDR3 length: 16 amino acids. On this clone itself: The antigen is unknown.

The receptor was derived from a woman in her thirties or forties in good health and CMV-seronegative. The rearrangement joins TRBV5-1 to TRBJ1-2, with D perhaps TRBD1 (5 bases). Sequences were obtained from PBMCs. The CDR3: CASSLDRGDENYGYTF. In nucleotides, the CDR3 is TGCGCCAGCAGCTTGGATCGGGGGGACGAGAACTATGGCTACACCTTC.